This entry is about one T cell receptor beta chain. This clone has only a few counts. No antigen is known for it. Base qualities are missing; no much larger clone stands one base away. TCRbeta CDR3 regions were amplified from genomic DNA by means of the immunoSEQ Assay, a bias-controlled multiplex PCR. Regarding the original processing steps: Within the assay, amplification of reference gene primers was used to estimate how many nucleated cells each sample contained. To quantify the absolute abundance of each unique TCRbeta CDR3 rearrangement, sequence reads were collapsed and filtered. For each sample, productive Simpson clonality was calculated as the square root of Simpson's diversity index across productive rearrangements. Imported from immuneACCESS, the table was reduced by TCRdb to in-frame sequences with V and J called. These copies leave out some clones; in studies compared against another copy, an unresolved V gene accounts for under half, and the cause of the remainder is not known. D and trimming come from the DNA, and the V and J calls and clone size come from that table. A total of about 250,000 clones appear in this sample, 80% to 90% of them only once. The leading ten clones occupy 4% to 5% of the sample.

This entry comes from a study of blood T cell repertoires in COVID-19 (dated by TCRdb to between 2020 and 2021). At the level of the whole study: Samples covering the acute and convalescent phases of COVID-19 were provided by collaborators in the United States, Italy and Spain. The prospective study material was composed of cDNA or gDNA derived from T cells, B-cell-depleted T cells, or PBMCs. Subjects who had been exposed to COVID-19, were actively infected with it, or had recovered from it provided the deeply sampled blood TCRbeta repertoires that made up the dataset. The repertoires were released in a freely available public database intended as a resource for research on the immune response to SARS-CoV-2. The samples were drawn from the first 160 participants of the ongoing ImmuneRACE study and from 950 to 1,500 subjects provided by 6 global collaborators. A de-identified subject ID, COVID-19 status, age in years and sex were almost always included in the sample metadata. Where HLA class I and class II types were available, the types were taken from metadata supplied by the sample provider, not from assay-based typing.

Results the study describes overall, beyond this receptor: Clinical and demographic metadata were provided uncurated, with the amount varying by source and participant.

Another Seattle source contributed samples from volunteer blood donors who had recovered from COVID-19. Collaborating institutions collected whole blood in K2EDTA tubes following their own protocols. For TCRbeta analysis, collaborators shipped samples as frozen whole blood, isolated PBMCs, or DNA extracted from either of those sample types. The receptor comes from a woman in her thirties or forties who had recovered from COVID-19. What was sequenced was peripheral blood.

CDR3 sequence: CASNRGGENTEAFF. The DNA reads as follows: TGTGCCAGCAATAGGGGCGGGGAGAACACTGAAGCTTTCTTT. The chain is encoded by TRBV9 joined to TRBJ1-1; TRBD1 might be the D gene, on 5 matching bases. The germline V gene sets CDR1 to SGDLS and CDR2 to YYNGEE. Trimming takes 6 bases from V and 1 base from J, and the germline ends sit 13 bases apart. Spanning cysteine to phenylalanine, the CDR3 consists of 14 amino acids. The retained sequence is limited to the CDR3, 42 bases, with the frame set at the first base.